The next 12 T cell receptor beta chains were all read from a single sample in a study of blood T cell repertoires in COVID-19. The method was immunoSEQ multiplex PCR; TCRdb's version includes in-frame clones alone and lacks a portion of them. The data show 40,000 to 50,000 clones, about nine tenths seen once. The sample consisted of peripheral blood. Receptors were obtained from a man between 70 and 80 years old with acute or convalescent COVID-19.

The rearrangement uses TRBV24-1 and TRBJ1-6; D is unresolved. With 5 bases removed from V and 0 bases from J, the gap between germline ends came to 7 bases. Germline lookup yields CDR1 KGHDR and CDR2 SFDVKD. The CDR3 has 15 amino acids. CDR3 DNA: TGTGCCACCAGTGTGAGGAGCTCCTATAATTCACCCCTCCACTTT. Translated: CATSVRSSYNSPLHF.

CDR3 sequence reads: CASSLVGFRDSPLHF. The CDR3 DNA reads TGTGCCAGCAGCTTGGTAGGATTTCGGGATTCACCCCTCCACTTT. The chain couples TRBV5-4 to TRBJ1-6; the D is unclear. In germline, CDR1 is SGHNT, CDR2 YYREEE (reference sequence). Deletions cut 0 bases from V and 8 bases from J, with 12 bases between. The CDR3 runs to 15 residues.

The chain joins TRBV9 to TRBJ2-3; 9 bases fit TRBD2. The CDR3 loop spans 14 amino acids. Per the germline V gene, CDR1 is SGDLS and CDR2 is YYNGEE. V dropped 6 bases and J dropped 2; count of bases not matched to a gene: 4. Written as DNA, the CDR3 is TGTGCCAGCACGGCTAGCGGGACCACAGATACGCAGTATTTT. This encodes CASTASGTTDTQYF.

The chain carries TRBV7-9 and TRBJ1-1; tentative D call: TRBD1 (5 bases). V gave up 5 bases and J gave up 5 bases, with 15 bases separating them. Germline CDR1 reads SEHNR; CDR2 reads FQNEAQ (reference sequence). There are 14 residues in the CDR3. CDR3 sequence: CASSAGDVRTEAFF. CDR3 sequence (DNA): TGTGCCAGCAGCGCGGGGGATGTAAGGACTGAAGCTTTCTTT.

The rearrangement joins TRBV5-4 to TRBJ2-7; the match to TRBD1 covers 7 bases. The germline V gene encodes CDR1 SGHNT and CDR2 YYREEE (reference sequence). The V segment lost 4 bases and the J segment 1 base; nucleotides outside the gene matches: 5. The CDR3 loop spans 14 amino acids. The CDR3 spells CASSHNRGSYEQYF. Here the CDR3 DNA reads TGTGCCAGCAGCCACAACAGGGGATCCTACGAGCAGTACTTC.

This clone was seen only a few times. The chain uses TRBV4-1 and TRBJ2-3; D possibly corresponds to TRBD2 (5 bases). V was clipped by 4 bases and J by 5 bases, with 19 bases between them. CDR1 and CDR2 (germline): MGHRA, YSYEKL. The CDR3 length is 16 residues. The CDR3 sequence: CASSLGLGSQGDTQYF. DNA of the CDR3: TGCGCCAGCAGCCTTGGACTGGGTTCCCAAGGAGATACGCAGTATTTT.

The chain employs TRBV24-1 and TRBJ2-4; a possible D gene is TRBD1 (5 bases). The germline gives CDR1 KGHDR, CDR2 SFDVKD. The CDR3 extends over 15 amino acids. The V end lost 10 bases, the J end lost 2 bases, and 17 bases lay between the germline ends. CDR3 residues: CATRLTKGPKNIQYF. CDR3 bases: TGTGCCACAAGATTAACCAAGGGGCCCAAAAACATTCAGTACTTC.

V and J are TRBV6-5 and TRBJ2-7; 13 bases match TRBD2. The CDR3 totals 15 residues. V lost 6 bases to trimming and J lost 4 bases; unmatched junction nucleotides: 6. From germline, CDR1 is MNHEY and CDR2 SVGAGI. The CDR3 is CASSLRGLAGYEQYF. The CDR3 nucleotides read TGTGCCAGCAGCTTAAGGGGACTAGCGGGGTACGAGCAGTACTTC.

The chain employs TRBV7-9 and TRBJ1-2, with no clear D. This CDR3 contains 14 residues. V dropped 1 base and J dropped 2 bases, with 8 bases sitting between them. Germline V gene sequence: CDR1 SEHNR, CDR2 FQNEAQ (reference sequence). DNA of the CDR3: TGTGCCAGCAGCTTAGGGGCAGCCAACTATGGCTACACCTTC. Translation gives CASSLGAANYGYTF.

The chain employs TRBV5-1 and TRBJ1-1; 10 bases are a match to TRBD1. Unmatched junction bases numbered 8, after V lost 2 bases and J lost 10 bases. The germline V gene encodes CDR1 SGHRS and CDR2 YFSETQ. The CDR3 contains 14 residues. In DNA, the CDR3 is TGCGCCAGCAGCTTCTTGGACAGGGGGAATGGAGCTTTCTTT. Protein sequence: CASSFLDRGNGAFF.

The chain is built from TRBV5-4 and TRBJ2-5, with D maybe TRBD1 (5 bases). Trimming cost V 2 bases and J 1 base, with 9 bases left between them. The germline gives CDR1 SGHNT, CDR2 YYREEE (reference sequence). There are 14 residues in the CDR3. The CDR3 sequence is CASSLGRAQETQYF. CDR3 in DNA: TGTGCCAGCAGCTTAGGCAGGGCCCAAGAGACCCAGTACTTC.

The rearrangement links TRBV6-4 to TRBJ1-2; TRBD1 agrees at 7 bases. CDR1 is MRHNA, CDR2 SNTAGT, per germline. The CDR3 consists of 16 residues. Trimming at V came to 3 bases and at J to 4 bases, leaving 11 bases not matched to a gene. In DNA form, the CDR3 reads TGTGCCAGCAGTGAGACCACACGACAGGGAATCTATGGCTACACCTTC. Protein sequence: CASSETTRQGIYGYTF.